This TCR beta chain was observed in a study of T cell changes during pregnancy in multiple sclerosis. Assay used: immunoSEQ multiplex PCR; TCRdb lists only in-frame clones, some missing. Of about 18,000 clones in the sample, 85% to 90% were seen once. This CDR3 spans 17 amino acids. Germline V gives CDR1 MGHDK, CDR2 SYGVNS. The ends lost 5 bases at V and 4 bases at J; junction bases unmatched: 15. This receptor was obtained from a female donor in good health, enrolled as a control in a pregnancy study. The input for sequencing was CD4+ T cells from peripheral blood mononuclear cells, taken in the first trimester of pregnancy. The rearrangement uses TRBV25-1 and TRBJ2-7; 9 nucleotides agree with TRBD1. The CDR3 DNA reads TGTGCCAGCAGTCCCTCGGGGGGACAGGGAAAGGGGTACGAGCAGTACTTC. Its translation is CASSPSGGQGKGYEQYF.